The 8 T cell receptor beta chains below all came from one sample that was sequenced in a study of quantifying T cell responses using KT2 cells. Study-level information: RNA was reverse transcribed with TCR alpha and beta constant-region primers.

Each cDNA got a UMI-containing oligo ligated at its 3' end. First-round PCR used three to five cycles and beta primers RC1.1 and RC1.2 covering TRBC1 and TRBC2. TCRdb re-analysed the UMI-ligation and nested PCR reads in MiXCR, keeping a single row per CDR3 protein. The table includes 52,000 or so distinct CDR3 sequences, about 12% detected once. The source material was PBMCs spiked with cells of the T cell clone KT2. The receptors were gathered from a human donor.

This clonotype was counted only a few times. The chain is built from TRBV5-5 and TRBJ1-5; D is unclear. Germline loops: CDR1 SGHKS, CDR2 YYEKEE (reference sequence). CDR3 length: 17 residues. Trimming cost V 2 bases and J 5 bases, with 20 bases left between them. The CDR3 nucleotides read TGTGCCAGCAGCTTAGTTGTGGGCGGCCCGGTTTATCAGCCCCAGCATTTT. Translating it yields CASSLVVGGPVYQPQHF.

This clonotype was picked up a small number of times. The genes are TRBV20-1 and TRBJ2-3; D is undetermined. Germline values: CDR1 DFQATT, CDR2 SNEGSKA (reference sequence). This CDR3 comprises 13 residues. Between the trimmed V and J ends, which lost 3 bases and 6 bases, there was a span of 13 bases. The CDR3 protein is CSASRLGPDTQYF. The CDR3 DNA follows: TGCAGTGCTAGTCGCCTTGGTCCTGATACGCAGTATTTT.

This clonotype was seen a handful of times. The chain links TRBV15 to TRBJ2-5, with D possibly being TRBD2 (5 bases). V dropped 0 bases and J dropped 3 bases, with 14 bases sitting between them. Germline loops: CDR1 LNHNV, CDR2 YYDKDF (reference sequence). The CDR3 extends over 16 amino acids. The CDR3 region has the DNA TGTGCCACCAGCAGAGATTGGGCGCTAGCCGAAGAGACCCAGTACTTC. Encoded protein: CATSRDWALAEETQYF.

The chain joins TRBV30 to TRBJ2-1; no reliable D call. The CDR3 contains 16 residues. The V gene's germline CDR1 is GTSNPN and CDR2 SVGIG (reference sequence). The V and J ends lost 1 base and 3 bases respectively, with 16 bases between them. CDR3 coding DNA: TGTGCCTGGAGTGCCGGTGGGCTAGGGCTCTACAATGAGCAGTTCTTC. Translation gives CAWSAGGLGLYNEQFF.

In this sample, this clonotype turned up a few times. The CDR3 loop is CASSYSREQFF. The CDR3 coding sequence is TGTGCCAGCAGTTACTCGAGGGAGCAGTTCTTC. V usage is TRBV6-2 or TRBV6-3 and J usage is TRBJ2-1; D remains ambiguous. Germline CDR1 MNHEY, CDR2 SVGEGT. V was pared by 0 bases and J by 10 bases, with 4 bases between. This CDR3 comprises 11 residues.

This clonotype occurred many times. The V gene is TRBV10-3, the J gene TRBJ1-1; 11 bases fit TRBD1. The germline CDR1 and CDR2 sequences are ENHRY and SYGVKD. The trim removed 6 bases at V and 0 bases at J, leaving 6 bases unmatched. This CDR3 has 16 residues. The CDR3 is CAISAGTGGLNTEAFF. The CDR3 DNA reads TGTGCCATCAGCGCCGGGACAGGGGGTTTGAACACTGAAGCTTTCTTT.

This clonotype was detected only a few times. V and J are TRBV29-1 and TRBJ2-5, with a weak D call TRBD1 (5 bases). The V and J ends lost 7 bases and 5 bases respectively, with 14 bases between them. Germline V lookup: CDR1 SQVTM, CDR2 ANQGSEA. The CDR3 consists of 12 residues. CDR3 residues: CSAGPTGETQYF. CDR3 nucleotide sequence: TGCAGCGCAGGGCCAACCGGGGAGACCCAGTACTTC.

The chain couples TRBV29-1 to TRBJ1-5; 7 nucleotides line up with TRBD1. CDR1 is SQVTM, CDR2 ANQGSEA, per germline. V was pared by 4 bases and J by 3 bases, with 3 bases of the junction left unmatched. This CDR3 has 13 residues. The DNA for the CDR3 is TGCAGCGTTGCTACAGGGGTCAATCAGCCCCAGCATTTT. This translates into CSVATGVNQPQHF.